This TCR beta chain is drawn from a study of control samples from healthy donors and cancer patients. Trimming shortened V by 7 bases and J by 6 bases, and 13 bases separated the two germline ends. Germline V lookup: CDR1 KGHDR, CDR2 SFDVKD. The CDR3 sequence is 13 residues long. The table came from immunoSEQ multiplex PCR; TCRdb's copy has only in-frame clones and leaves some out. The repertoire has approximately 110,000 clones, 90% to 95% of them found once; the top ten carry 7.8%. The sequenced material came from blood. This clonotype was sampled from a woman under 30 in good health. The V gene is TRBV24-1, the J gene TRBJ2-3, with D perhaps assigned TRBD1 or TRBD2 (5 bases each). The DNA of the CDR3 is TGTGCCACCAGGAGGGGTAAAGGGGATACGCAGTATTTT. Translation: CATRRGKGDTQYF.